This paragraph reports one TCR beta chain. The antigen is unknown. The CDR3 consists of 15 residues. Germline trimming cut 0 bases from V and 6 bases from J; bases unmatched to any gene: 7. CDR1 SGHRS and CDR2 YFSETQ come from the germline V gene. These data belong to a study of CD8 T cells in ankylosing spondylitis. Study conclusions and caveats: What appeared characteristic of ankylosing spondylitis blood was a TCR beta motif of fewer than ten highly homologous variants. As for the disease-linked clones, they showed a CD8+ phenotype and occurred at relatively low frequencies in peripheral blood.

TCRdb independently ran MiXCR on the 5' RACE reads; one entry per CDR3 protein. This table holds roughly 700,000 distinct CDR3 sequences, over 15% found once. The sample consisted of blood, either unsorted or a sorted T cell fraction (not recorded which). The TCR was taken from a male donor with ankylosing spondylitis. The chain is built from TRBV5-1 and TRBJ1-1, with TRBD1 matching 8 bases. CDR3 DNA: TGCGCCAGCAGCTTGGCCGACAGGGGTCATGCTGAAGCTTTCTTT. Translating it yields CASSLADRGHAEAFF.